The source of this TCR beta chain is a study of identical twins. Only healthy Caucasians were enrolled as donors. Trimming cost V 4 bases and J 3 bases; bases outside gene matches: 9. Germline V lookup: CDR1 SGHKS, CDR2 YYEKEE (reference sequence). This CDR3 comprises 16 residues. TCRdb re-called the 5' RACE reads with MiXCR, one entry per CDR3 protein. The sample records 600,000 to 800,000 distinct CDR3 sequences, 21% being singletons. The sample was also reused in another study, on T cells expressing NK-cell markers. That investigation notes: Obtained from sorted CD3+CD56+NKG2C+, CD3+CD56+NKG2C- and CD3+CD56-NKG2C+ T cells were the TCR beta repertoires.

This sequence originates from a woman aged 18-35 years in good health. The chain has TRBV5-5 and TRBJ2-2, with 7 positions matching TRBD1. Sequencing was performed on PBMCs. The CDR3 bases are TGTGCCAGCAGCCTAAGGGGGCGCAGGCACACCGGGGAGCTGTTTTTT. It encodes CASSLRGRRHTGELFF.